Presented here are 25 T cell receptor beta chains from one specimen sequenced in a study of CD8 T cells in Susac syndrome. Random hexamers primed reverse transcription of 0.5 to 1 ug RNA. One entry per CDR3 protein, called by TCRdb with MiXCR from the immunoSEQ multiplex PCR reads. The sample includes roughly 150,000 distinct CDR3 sequences, 95% of them seen just once. What was sequenced was CD8+ T cells from PBMCs. All receptors come from a human donor with Susac syndrome.

This sequence joins TRBV9 and TRBJ2-1, with a weak D call TRBD2 (6 bases). CDR1 and CDR2 from the germline V gene are SGDLS and YYNGEE. The V gene lost 3 bases and the J gene lost 4 bases, with 14 bases spanning the gap. The CDR3 has 15 amino acids. The CDR3 DNA is TGTGCCAGCAGCGAGTGGGACTCCAATTACAATGAGCAGTTCTTC. It translates to CASSEWDSNYNEQFF.

The chain combines TRBV7-9 with TRBJ1-2; no reliable D call. The germline V and J ends were trimmed by 7 bases and 10 bases, with 16 bases remaining between them. Germline V gene lookup returns CDR1 SEHNR and CDR2 FQNEAQ (reference sequence). CDR3 length equals 12 residues. The CDR3 is CASKGLKEDYTF. The CDR3 coding sequence is TGTGCCAGCAAAGGACTAAAGGAAGACTACACCTTC.

The chain is built from TRBV28 and TRBJ1-1, with D unclear. The germline V gene has CDR1 MDHEN and CDR2 SYDVKM. This CDR3 comprises 14 residues. V lost 4 bases to trimming and J lost 0 bases, with 9 bases between them. This chain's CDR3 is CASSSQLMNTEAFF. The CDR3, as DNA: TGTGCCAGCAGTTCCCAGCTAATGAACACTGAAGCTTTCTTT.

The table lists this clonotype with a count of one. The genes are TRBV6-6 and TRBJ2-5; 12 nucleotides match TRBD2. Trimming at V came to 4 bases and at J to 9 bases, leaving 12 bases not matched to a gene. This CDR3 spans 16 amino acids. In germline, CDR1 is MNHNY, CDR2 SVGAGI (reference sequence). CDR3 protein: CASSSRLAGDSRAQYF. The CDR3 bases are TGTGCCAGCAGTTCCCGACTAGCGGGAGACAGCCGGGCCCAGTACTTC.

The CDR3 protein is CASGLVPGQVSYNEQFF. For the CDR3, the DNA is TGTGCTAGTGGTTTGGTACCGGGACAGGTTAGCTACAATGAGCAGTTCTTC. V and J are TRBV12-5 and TRBJ2-1, with 8 bases matching TRBD1. Germline V CDR1 and CDR2: LGHNT, FRNRAP. V dropped 0 bases and J dropped 3; count of bases not matched to a gene: 7. The CDR3 length is 17 residues.

J is TRBJ2-2 and V is TRBV4-1, with D uncertain. Germline values: CDR1 MGHRA, CDR2 YSYEKL. The CDR3 consists of 15 residues. The germline V and J ends were trimmed by 5 bases and 2 bases, with 12 bases remaining between them. CDR3 protein: CASSRVLENTGELFF. The CDR3 DNA reads TGCGCCAGCAGCAGGGTCCTTGAAAACACCGGGGAGCTGTTTTTT.

V gene TRBV9 combines with J gene TRBJ2-1, with TRBD2 matching 8 bases. CDR3 length: 12 residues. V shed 0 bases, J shed 13 bases, and the junction held 3 bases outside the gene matches. Germline CDR1 SGDLS, CDR2 YYNGEE. The CDR3 DNA is TGTGCCAGCAGCGTAGGGGGACTAGACCAGTTCTTC. Amino acids: CASSVGGLDQFF. Combining the CDR3 with reference TRBV9 and TRBJ2-1 gives the whole variable domain DSGVTQTPKHLITATGQRVTLRCSPRSGDLSVYWYQQSLDQGLQFLIQYYNGEERAKGNILERFSAQQFPDLHSELNLSSLELGDSALYFCASSVGGLDQFFGPGTRLTVL.

The chain combines TRBV2 with TRBJ2-7; 9 bases fit TRBD2. V trimming: 10 bases; J trimming: 6 bases; junction bases outside the gene matches: 16. The CDR3 extends over 15 amino acids. Looked up from germline, CDR1 is SNHLY and CDR2 is FYNNEI. The DNA of the CDR3 is TGTGCCACCTCGGGAGGACTAGCGAGCTCAGGCGAGCAGTACTTC. Protein sequence: CATSGGLASSGEQYF.

The chain carries TRBV4-1 and TRBJ1-2, with a possible D match to TRBD1 (5 bases). V was cut by 11 bases and J by 1 base, with 23 bases left in between. This CDR3 comprises 16 residues. The germline CDR1 and CDR2 sequences are MGHRA and YSYEKL. The CDR3 here is CAPWKLNRSLNYGYTF. The CDR3 coding sequence is TGCGCCCCTTGGAAATTAAACAGGAGCCTTAACTATGGCTACACCTTC.

J is TRBJ2-7 and V is TRBV28; D may match TRBD1 or TRBD2 (5 bases each). In germline, CDR1 is MDHEN, CDR2 SYDVKM. CDR3 length equals 14 residues. The germline V and J ends were trimmed by 7 bases and 7 bases, with 20 bases remaining between them. CDR3 sequence (DNA): TGTGCCAGCAACCCGTGGGGGTCCGAGGGGGAGCAGTACTTC. It encodes CASNPWGSEGEQYF.

The chain uses TRBV28 and TRBJ1-1; D remains unclear. The CDR3 loop spans 13 amino acids. From germline, CDR1 is MDHEN and CDR2 SYDVKM. Trimming removed 3 bases at V and 1 base at J, with 6 bases between. The CDR3 is CASSFHTNTEAFF. In DNA form, the CDR3 reads TGTGCCAGCAGTTTTCATACGAACACTGAAGCTTTCTTT.

The sample holds one count of this clonotype. J is TRBJ1-2 and V is TRBV20-1; 7 nucleotides line up with TRBD1. The CDR3 runs 12 residues. The J segment lost 2 bases and the V segment lost 6 bases, leaving 3 bases of the junction unmatched. CDR1 and CDR2 (germline): DFQATT, SNEGSKA (reference sequence). The chain's CDR3 is CSAPGQNYGYTF. The CDR3 nucleotides read TGCAGTGCCCCGGGACAGAACTATGGCTACACCTTC.

The V gene is TRBV5-6, the J gene TRBJ1-3, with 7 nucleotides matching TRBD1. Germline V CDR1 and CDR2: SGHDT, YYEEEE. The CDR3 sequence is 17 residues long. Unmatched junction bases numbered 12, after V lost 4 bases and J lost 2 bases. DNA of the CDR3: TGTGCCAGCAGCACAACAGGGGTGGATGAGCCTGGAAACACCATATATTTT. Amino acids: CASSTTGVDEPGNTIYF. The full variable domain, with the rest looked up from reference TRBV5-6 and TRBJ1-3, is DAGVTQSPTHLIKTRGQQVTLRCSPKSGHDTVSWYQQALGQGPQFIFQYYEEEERQRGNFPDRFSGHQFPNYSSELNVNALLLGDSALYLCASSTTGVDEPGNTIYFGEGSWLTVV.

The chain has TRBV16 and TRBJ1-2; D is ambiguous. The CDR3 is made up of 14 amino acids. The germline gives CDR1 KGHSY, CDR2 FQNENV. Trimming shortened V by 0 bases and J by 8 bases, and 13 bases separated the two germline ends. The CDR3 loop reads CASSQSPGFKGYTF. CDR3 nucleotides: TGTGCCAGCAGCCAATCGCCGGGCTTTAAGGGCTACACCTTC.

The genes are TRBV11-2 and TRBJ1-1; 7 bases map to TRBD1. This CDR3 has 16 residues. V shed 5 bases and J 7 bases; nucleotides not matched to a gene: 16. The germline CDR1 and CDR2 sequences are SGHAT and FQNNGV. The DNA for the CDR3 is TGTGCCAGCAGCCTAGGGACAGTGGGAGAGAAGAGTGAAGCTTTCTTT. Its translation: CASSLGTVGEKSEAFF.

About this clonotype itself: Because the CDR3's place on the DNA is in doubt, the DNA is left out and the CDR3 is given as listed by TCRdb. This chain connects TRBV12-3 or TRBV12-4 to TRBJ2-7; the D call in the table, TRBD2, was not verified against the DNA. From its first to its last residue, the CDR3 has 15 amino acids. The CDR3 spells CASSSSGLPAYEQYF.

V is TRBV25-1 and J is TRBJ1-2, with 8 bases matching TRBD1. Germline V gene lookup returns CDR1 MGHDK and CDR2 SYGVNS. The CDR3 consists of 15 residues. The J segment lost 6 bases and the V segment lost 5 bases, leaving 11 bases of the junction unmatched. DNA of the CDR3: TGTGCCAGCAGTCCCTGGGGGGGGACAGGACATGGCTACACCTTC. Encoded protein: CASSPWGGTGHGYTF.

This chain connects TRBV27 to TRBJ1-1; TRBD1 is a possible D gene (6 bases). CDR3 size: 16 residues. The germline gives CDR1 MNHEY, CDR2 SMNVEV (reference sequence). With 2 bases removed from V and 4 bases from J, the gap between germline ends came to 17 bases. Here the CDR3 reads CASSLGGPVGGTEAFF. The CDR3, as DNA: TGTGCCAGCAGTTTAGGGGGCCCGGTGGGAGGCACTGAAGCTTTCTTT.

This clonotype was observed once. The chain joins TRBV9 to TRBJ2-5, with D possibly TRBD2 on 5 matching bases. With 4 bases removed from V and 4 bases from J, the gap between germline ends came to 14 bases. Germline CDR1 is SGDLS and CDR2 is YYNGEE. This CDR3 contains 14 residues. The CDR3 region is CASSPPEGLETQYF. In nucleotides, the CDR3 is TGTGCCAGCAGCCCGCCAGAGGGTCTAGAGACCCAGTACTTC.

This chain connects TRBV28 to TRBJ2-5, with TRBD1 matching 9 bases. V was clipped by 4 bases and J by 5 bases; unmatched bases: 11. Germline V CDR1 and CDR2: MDHEN, SYDVKM. This CDR3 region has 16 residues. CDR3: CASSCRYRGRWETQYF. DNA for the CDR3: TGTGCCAGCAGTTGCCGGTACAGGGGGCGATGGGAGACCCAGTACTTC.

The chain has TRBV20-1 and TRBJ2-7, with 11 bases fitting TRBD1. Germline CDR1 reads DFQATT; CDR2 reads SNEGSKA (reference sequence). V lost 0 bases and J lost 4; bases outside the gene matches: 14. This CDR3 is built from 18 residues. The CDR3 is CSARDKIAPGQGDYEQYF. The CDR3 DNA reads as TGCAGTGCTAGAGATAAAATAGCGCCGGGACAGGGGGATTACGAGCAGTACTTC.

The genes are TRBV27 and TRBJ2-5, with 9 bases that match TRBD1. CDR3 length: 16 amino acids. Germline CDR1 MNHEY, CDR2 SMNVEV (reference sequence). The V and J ends lost 4 bases and 13 bases, in that order; junction bases with no gene match: 19. The CDR3 loop is CASSSAQGQMPGQGYF. The CDR3 coding sequence is TGTGCCAGCAGTTCCGCCCAGGGACAGATGCCGGGACAGGGGTACTTC.

The chain combines TRBV12-3 or TRBV12-4 with TRBJ2-7; TRBD1 matches 8 bases. Losses at the gene ends were 3 bases for V and 2 bases for J; bases not matched to a gene: 3. This CDR3 has 14 amino acids. The CDR3 region has the DNA TGTGCCAGCAGTTTGACAGGGGACCCCTACGAGCAGTACTTC. Protein: CASSLTGDPYEQYF.

The chain combines TRBV27 with TRBJ2-7; 7 bases align to TRBD2. The junction had 7 bases not matched to a gene; V was cut back by 5 bases and J by 9 bases. This CDR3 comprises 12 residues. Per the germline V gene, CDR1 is MNHEY and CDR2 is SMNVEV (reference sequence). DNA for the CDR3: TGTGCCAGCAGTGGTGGACTAGGCGGGCAGTACTTC. This gives the protein CASSGGLGGQYF.

The chain uses TRBV5-1 and TRBJ2-7; TRBD1 agrees at 9 bases. CDR3 length: 14 residues. Per the germline V gene, CDR1 is SGHRS and CDR2 is YFSETQ. V lost 0 bases to trimming and J lost 5 bases; unmatched junction nucleotides: 3. The CDR3 is CASSLDRGRDEQYF. CDR3 DNA: TGCGCCAGCAGCTTGGACAGGGGGCGGGACGAGCAGTACTTC. The entire variable domain, with the rest obtained from reference TRBV5-1 and TRBJ2-7, is as follows: KAGVTQTPRYLIKTRGQQVTLSCSPISGHRSVSWYQQTPGQGLQFLFEYFSETQRNKGNFPGRFSGRQFSNSRSEMNVSTLELGDSALYLCASSLDRGRDEQYFGPGTRLTVT.